This entry concerns a single T cell receptor beta chain. Antigen: not known. The data were taken from a study of cytomegalovirus exposure and HLA in healthy donors. Regarding the study as a whole: A missense variant in DCLRE1C was later tied to TCR beta V- and J-gene trimming. Segments of the TCR beta V type were, in most cases, productive about 87% or about 30% of the time in an earlier analysis. A later analysis found TCR association rates differed by HLA locus, highest for DRB1 and lowest for HLA-C.

With 60 Vbeta and 13 Jbeta primers, the PCR was carried out. TCRdb's table, derived via immunoSEQ multiplex PCR, lists solely in-frame clones and lacks some. The repertoire holds about 110,000 clones, with around 79% as singletons. Germline-derived CDR1 and CDR2 are LGHNA and YSLEER. The CDR3 spans 14 residues. The sequencing sample was made of PBMCs. The clonotype was recovered from a woman in her thirties or forties in good health and CMV-seronegative. The genes are TRBV4-3 and TRBJ2-5; D might be TRBD2 (5 bases). The closer fit of TRBJ2-7 to the DNA end suggests the J call may be wrong. The CDR3: CASSQGFSGYEQYF. CDR3 nucleotide sequence: TGCGCCAGCAGCCAAGGGTTTTCGGGGTACGAGCAGTACTTC.